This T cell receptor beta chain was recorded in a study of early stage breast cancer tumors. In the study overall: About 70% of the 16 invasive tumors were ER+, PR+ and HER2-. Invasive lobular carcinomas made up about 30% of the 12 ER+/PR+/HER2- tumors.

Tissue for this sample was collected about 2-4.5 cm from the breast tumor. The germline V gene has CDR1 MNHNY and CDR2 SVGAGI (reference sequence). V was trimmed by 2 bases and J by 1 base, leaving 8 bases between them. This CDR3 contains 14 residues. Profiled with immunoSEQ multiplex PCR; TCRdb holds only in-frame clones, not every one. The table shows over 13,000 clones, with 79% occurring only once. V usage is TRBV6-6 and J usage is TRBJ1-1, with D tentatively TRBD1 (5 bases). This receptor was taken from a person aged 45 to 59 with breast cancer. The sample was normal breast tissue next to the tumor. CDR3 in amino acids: CASSYGGRNTEAFF. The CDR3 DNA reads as TGTGCCAGCAGTTACGGGGGGAGGAACACTGAAGCTTTCTTT.